This T cell receptor beta chain was captured in a study of CD8 T cells in Susac syndrome. Looking at the study overall: There were Susac syndrome patients who were therapy-naive at blood draw, others on corticosteroids, and others on intravenous immunoglobulin alone.

FACS enriched CD8+ TEMRA cells, while bulk CD8+ and CD4+ were negatively isolated. CDR3 length: 15 residues. V lost 6 bases to trimming and J lost 8 bases; unmatched junction nucleotides: 5. Reverse transcription used roughly 0.45 to 1 ug RNA and random hexamers. A multiplex approach, immunoSEQ multiplex PCR, amplified TCR beta CDR3 across 54 Vbeta and 13 Jbeta. TCRdb independently ran MiXCR on the immunoSEQ multiplex PCR reads; one entry per CDR3 protein. The sample contains about 130,000 distinct CDR3 sequences, roughly 94% of which appear only once. This rearrangement joins TRBV12-3 or TRBV12-4 to TRBJ2-1, with TRBD2 identical over 15 bases. The receptor comes from a human donor with Susac syndrome. Sequenced input: CD8+ T cells from PBMCs. CDR3 coding DNA: TGTGCCAGCAGGGATGGGACTAGCGGGAGGTATGAGCAGTTCTTC. Its translation is CASRDGTSGRYEQFF.